A selection of T cell receptor beta chains follows, all from one sample in a study of blood T cell repertoires in COVID-19. Using immunoSEQ multiplex PCR, the repertoire was profiled, and TCRdb retains in-frame clones only, with some absent. The sample lists 95,000 to 100,000 clones; approximately 81% were seen once. What was sequenced was peripheral blood. The receptors come from a woman aged 70-85 years with active or convalescent COVID-19. The CDR3 runs from the conserved cysteine through the conserved F or W. The order of the fields is D gene, J gene, V gene, clone size, CDR3 protein, CDR3 DNA. A D gene is named only where the DNA matches it firmly. Rows may omit the clone size; those that give it use once, few, many or a size class.

d_call: NA
j_call: TRBJ1-6
v_call: TRBV10-3
clone_size: NA
cdr3_aa: CAITAREENSPLHF
cdr3_nt: TGTGCCATCACCGCGCGAGAGGAAAATTCACCCCTCCACTTT

d_call: NA
j_call: TRBJ1-1
v_call: TRBV30
clone_size: NA
cdr3_aa: CAWTEKGGKNTEAFF
cdr3_nt: TGTGCCTGGACCGAAAAGGGGGGGAAGAACACTGAAGCTTTCTTT

d_call: TRBD1
j_call: TRBJ2-2
v_call: TRBV10-3
clone_size: NA
cdr3_aa: CAISKTGPDTGELFF
cdr3_nt: TGTGCCATCAGTAAGACAGGGCCGGACACCGGGGAGCTGTTTTTT

d_call: NA
j_call: TRBJ1-6
v_call: TRBV21-1
clone_size: NA
cdr3_aa: CASSKGGDGDNSPLHF
cdr3_nt: TGTGCCAGCAGCAAAGGTGGTGACGGGGATAATTCACCCCTCCACTTT

d_call: NA
j_call: TRBJ2-5
v_call: TRBV28
clone_size: NA
cdr3_aa: CASSPHRIMGETQYF
cdr3_nt: TGTGCCAGCAGTCCCCACAGGATAATGGGCGAGACCCAGTACTTC

d_call: TRBD1
j_call: TRBJ2-1
v_call: TRBV27
clone_size: NA
cdr3_aa: CASSYSDRVNEQFF
cdr3_nt: TGTGCCAGCAGTTATTCTGACAGGGTCAATGAGCAGTTCTTC

d_call: NA
j_call: TRBJ1-2
v_call: TRBV28
clone_size: NA
cdr3_aa: CASSLLQGDGYTF
cdr3_nt: TGTGCCAGCAGTTTATTGCAGGGTGATGGCTACACCTTC

d_call: NA
j_call: TRBJ1-2
v_call: TRBV10-1
clone_size: NA
cdr3_aa: CPYGGYTF
cdr3_nt: TGCCCCTATGGTGGCTACACCTTC

d_call: TRBD1
j_call: TRBJ2-3
v_call: TRBV24-1
clone_size: NA
cdr3_aa: CATSDGTGLDTQYF
cdr3_nt: TGTGCCACCAGTGATGGGACAGGCCTTGATACGCAGTATTTT

d_call: TRBD2
j_call: TRBJ2-1
v_call: TRBV5-1
clone_size: few
cdr3_aa: CASSPKEREHAQFF
cdr3_nt: TGCGCCAGCAGCCCGAAGGAGCGGGAGCACGCCCAGTTCTTC

d_call: NA
j_call: TRBJ1-2
v_call: TRBV19
clone_size: NA
cdr3_aa: CASSTRQALGYGYTF
cdr3_nt: TGTGCCAGTAGTACCCGACAGGCGTTGGGCTATGGCTACACCTTC

d_call: TRBD1
j_call: TRBJ1-1
v_call: TRBV7-9
clone_size: NA
cdr3_aa: CASSPDRVGAFF
cdr3_nt: TGTGCCAGCAGCCCAGACAGGGTTGGAGCTTTCTTT

d_call: NA
j_call: TRBJ2-2
v_call: TRBV28
clone_size: NA
cdr3_aa: CASKTANTGELFF
cdr3_nt: TGTGCCAGCAAAACAGCGAACACCGGGGAGCTGTTTTTT

d_call: NA
j_call: TRBJ2-3
v_call: TRBV28
clone_size: NA
cdr3_aa: CASSTHFAGDTQYF
cdr3_nt: TGTGCCAGCAGCACACACTTTGCCGGGGATACGCAGTATTTT

d_call: NA
j_call: TRBJ1-1
v_call: TRBV30
clone_size: NA
cdr3_aa: CAWTVSRFTEAFF
cdr3_nt: TGTGCCTGGACCGTCAGCAGGTTCACTGAAGCTTTCTTT

d_call: TRBD1
j_call: TRBJ1-5
v_call: TRBV30
clone_size: once
cdr3_aa: CAWTPAGRGTGRGQPQHF
cdr3_nt: TGTGCCTGGACTCCCGCGGGAAGAGGGACAGGGCGAGGTCAGCCCCAGCATTTT

d_call: NA
j_call: TRBJ2-7
v_call: TRBV6-2/TRBV6-3
clone_size: NA
cdr3_aa: CASSSRSYEQYF
cdr3_nt: TGTGCCAGCAGTTCCCGCTCCTACGAGCAGTACTTC

d_call: TRBD2
j_call: TRBJ2-5
v_call: TRBV30
clone_size: NA
cdr3_aa: CAWGGGDRETQYF
cdr3_nt: TGTGCCTGGGGCGGGGGGGATAGAGAGACCCAGTACTTC

d_call: TRBD2
j_call: TRBJ2-1
v_call: TRBV20-1
clone_size: NA
cdr3_aa: CSASRLAGGHNEQFF
cdr3_nt: TGCAGTGCTAGTCGCCTAGCGGGAGGGCACAATGAGCAGTTCTTC

d_call: NA
j_call: TRBJ2-7
v_call: TRBV2
clone_size: NA
cdr3_aa: CASSDPNYEQYF
cdr3_nt: TGTGCCAGCAGTGACCCTAACTACGAGCAGTACTTC

d_call: TRBD1
j_call: TRBJ1-4
v_call: TRBV7-6
clone_size: NA
cdr3_aa: CASSLVSGQGNEKLFF
cdr3_nt: TGTGCCAGCAGCTTAGTTTCGGGACAGGGAAATGAAAAACTGTTTTTT

d_call: NA
j_call: TRBJ1-1
v_call: TRBV30
clone_size: NA
cdr3_aa: CAWKKPVNTEAFF
cdr3_nt: TGTGCCTGGAAAAAACCAGTGAACACTGAAGCTTTCTTT

d_call: NA
j_call: TRBJ2-1
v_call: TRBV16
clone_size: NA
cdr3_aa: CASSQVSEGEQFF
cdr3_nt: TGTGCCAGCAGCCAGGTTAGCGAGGGCGAGCAGTTCTTC

d_call: TRBD1
j_call: TRBJ2-7
v_call: TRBV30
clone_size: NA
cdr3_aa: CAWSRDSRYEQYF
cdr3_nt: TGTGCCTGGAGCCGGGACAGCCGGTACGAGCAGTACTTC

d_call: TRBD1
j_call: TRBJ1-2
v_call: TRBV10-3
clone_size: few
cdr3_aa: CAIRRGTGYGYTF
cdr3_nt: TGTGCCATCAGGAGGGGGACAGGCTATGGCTACACCTTC

d_call: NA
j_call: TRBJ2-1
v_call: TRBV27
clone_size: NA
cdr3_aa: CASSIAPGTYNEQFF
cdr3_nt: TGTGCCAGCAGTATCGCCCCCGGGACCTACAATGAGCAGTTCTTC

d_call: TRBD1
j_call: TRBJ1-2
v_call: TRBV4-2
clone_size: NA
cdr3_aa: CASSQQQWGQDGYTF
cdr3_nt: TGTGCCAGCAGCCAACAACAGTGGGGACAGGATGGCTACACCTTC

d_call: TRBD2
j_call: TRBJ2-1
v_call: TRBV6-2/TRBV6-3
clone_size: NA
cdr3_aa: CASSRDYLNEQFF
cdr3_nt: TGTGCCAGCAGTCGGGACTACCTAAATGAGCAGTTCTTC

d_call: TRBD1
j_call: TRBJ1-3
v_call: TRBV30
clone_size: once
cdr3_aa: CAWSGDRVTGNTIYF
cdr3_nt: TGTGCCTGGAGTGGAGACAGGGTGACTGGAAACACCATATATTTT

d_call: NA
j_call: TRBJ1-1
v_call: TRBV3-1/TRBV3-2
clone_size: NA
cdr3_aa: CASSQESGQNTEAFF
cdr3_nt: TGTGCCAGCAGCCAAGAGTCTGGGCAGAACACTGAAGCTTTCTTT

d_call: NA
j_call: TRBJ1-5
v_call: TRBV6-4
clone_size: few
cdr3_aa: CASSDCPDRDHQPQHF
cdr3_nt: TGTGCCAGCAGTGACTGCCCGGACAGAGATCATCAGCCCCAGCATTTT

d_call: TRBD1
j_call: TRBJ1-4
v_call: TRBV4-1
clone_size: NA
cdr3_aa: CASSQAGTGGAGEKLFF
cdr3_nt: TGCGCCAGCAGCCAAGCCGGGACAGGGGGAGCCGGGGAAAAACTGTTTTTT

d_call: NA
j_call: TRBJ1-1
v_call: TRBV28
clone_size: NA
cdr3_aa: CASTGGHTEAFF
cdr3_nt: TGTGCCAGCACGGGGGGTCACACTGAAGCTTTCTTT

d_call: NA
j_call: TRBJ2-3
v_call: TRBV6-5
clone_size: NA
cdr3_aa: CASSYGGRGDTQYF
cdr3_nt: TGTGCCAGCAGTTATGGGGGCCGGGGAGATACGCAGTATTTT

d_call: NA
j_call: TRBJ2-3
v_call: TRBV5-1
clone_size: NA
cdr3_aa: CASSRFSGESDTQYF
cdr3_nt: TGCGCCAGCAGCCGCTTCTCGGGAGAATCAGATACGCAGTATTTT